In its sample, the clone carrying this TCR beta chain was seen once. The antigen is not known. This entry belongs to a study of T cell responses to AZD1222 COVID-19 vaccine. Generated by immunoSEQ multiplex PCR, the TCRdb table keeps only in-frame clones and is missing some. The sample lists about 96,000 clones; 75% to 90% were seen once. Study-wide findings and caveats: Repertoire sampling was restricted to post-peak T cell response timepoints. The study reported that nearly half of spike-specific TCRs target unmutated variant regions. Increased Spike-specific TCR breadth and depth were observed after two AZD1222 doses.

The germline V and J ends were trimmed by 2 bases and 3 bases, with 11 bases remaining between them. Germline CDR1 is SGHTA and CDR2 is FQGNSA. The CDR3 runs 14 residues. The rearrangement links TRBV7-2 to TRBJ2-7; the D is unclear. This TCR was recovered from an adult in good health. Sample: peripheral blood, taken on day 0 of AZD1222 vaccination. CDR3 nucleotide sequence: TGTGCCAGCAGCTTAAAAGCCCGATACTACGAGCAGTACTTC. As protein: CASSLKARYYEQYF. The entire variable domain, with the rest obtained from reference TRBV7-2 and TRBJ2-7, is as follows: GAGVSQSPSNKVTEKGKDVELRCDPISGHTALYWYRQSLGQGLEFLIYFQGNSAPDKSGLPSDRFSAERTGGSVSTLTIQRTQQEDSAVYLCASSLKARYYEQYFGPGTRLTVT.